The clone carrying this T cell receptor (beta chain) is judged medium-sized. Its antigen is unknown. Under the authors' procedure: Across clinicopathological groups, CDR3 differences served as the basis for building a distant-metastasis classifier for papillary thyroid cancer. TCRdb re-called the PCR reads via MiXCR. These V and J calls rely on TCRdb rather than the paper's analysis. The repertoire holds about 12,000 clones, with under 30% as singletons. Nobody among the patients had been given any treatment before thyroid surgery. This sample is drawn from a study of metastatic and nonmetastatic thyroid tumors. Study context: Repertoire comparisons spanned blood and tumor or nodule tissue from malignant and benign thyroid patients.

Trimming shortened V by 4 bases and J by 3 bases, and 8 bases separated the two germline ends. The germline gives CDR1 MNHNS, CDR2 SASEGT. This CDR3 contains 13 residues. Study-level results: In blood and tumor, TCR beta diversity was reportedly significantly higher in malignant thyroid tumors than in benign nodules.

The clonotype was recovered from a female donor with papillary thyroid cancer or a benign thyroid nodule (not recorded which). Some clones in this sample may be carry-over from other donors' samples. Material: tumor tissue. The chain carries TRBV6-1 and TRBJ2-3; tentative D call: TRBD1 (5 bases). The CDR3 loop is CASSGRQTDTQYF. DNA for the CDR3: TGTGCCAGCAGTGGACGACAGACAGATACGCAGTATTTT.